This TCR beta chain originates from a study of response to subunit inactivated influenza vaccine. TCRdb reprocessed the RT-PCR reads with MiXCR, giving one entry per CDR3 protein. The data show approximately 520,000 distinct CDR3 sequences, approximately 15% seen once. Per the germline V gene, CDR1 is MDHEN and CDR2 is SYDVKM. This CDR3 has 12 residues. Trimming shortened V by 3 bases and J by 11 bases, and 10 bases separated the two germline ends. Points from the study as a whole: The authors proposed limited new T cell recruitment per seasonal influenza vaccination.

This clonotype occurred a few times. Antigen specificity is unknown. This chain joins TRBV28 and TRBJ1-4; D call uncertain. The material sequenced was CD4+ T cells sorted from PBMCs, taken roughly 24 months after vaccination. The source of this sequence is a man between 50 and 75 years old who received an inactivated influenza vaccine. The DNA of the CDR3 is TGTGCCAGCAGTTTCCGTACAGTGAAACTGTTTTTT. The encoded protein is CASSFRTVKLFF.